The 7 T cell receptor beta chains below come from one sample, sequenced in a study of shared clonotypes between healthy human individuals. Only in-frame clones appear in the TCRdb table, and some are missing; sequencing was by immunoSEQ multiplex PCR. The sample contains roughly 1 million clones, 75% to 85% of which appear only once. Sequencing was performed on memory CD4+ T cells from PBMCs. Subset meaning: CD45RA-negative fraction. Every receptor here comes from a man aged 18 to 35 in good health. Some clones in this sample may be carry-over from other donors' samples.

The chain joins TRBV28 to TRBJ2-5; 16 nucleotides align to TRBD2. The CDR3 totals 16 residues. Trimming cost V 6 bases and J 5 bases; bases outside gene matches: 6. CDR1 is MDHEN, CDR2 SYDVKM, per germline. In nucleotides, the CDR3 is TGTGCCAGCAGCCCGGGACTAGCGGGAGGGCTTGAGACCCAGTACTTC. Translating it yields CASSPGLAGGLETQYF.

V gene TRBV7-3 combines with J gene TRBJ2-7; 10 positions match TRBD1. The CDR3 has 15 residues. V trimming: 3 bases; J trimming: 2 bases; junction bases outside the gene matches: 4. CDR1 SGHTA and CDR2 FQGTGA come from the germline V gene. The CDR3: CASSLAGTGAYEQYF. In DNA, the CDR3 is TGTGCCAGCAGCTTGGCCGGGACAGGGGCCTACGAGCAGTACTTC.

The sample holds a few counts of this clone. V is TRBV2 and J is TRBJ2-7; D tentatively fits TRBD1 or TRBD2 (6 bases each). Germline V CDR1 and CDR2: SNHLY, FYNNEI. The CDR3 consists of 13 residues. Trimming removed 6 bases at V and 4 bases at J, with 13 bases between. CDR3 DNA: TGTGCCAGCAGGCGGACTACAGGGTACGAGCAGTACTTC. Translated: CASRRTTGYEQYF. The full variable domain, completed using reference TRBV2 and TRBJ2-7, is EPEVTQTPSHQVTQMGQEVILRCVPISNHLYFYWYRQILGQKVEFLVSFYNNEISEKSEIFDDQFSVERPDGSNFTLKIRSTKLEDSAMYFCASRRTTGYEQYFGPGTRLTVT.

V gene TRBV5-8 combines with J gene TRBJ2-7; D is unclear. Germline values: CDR1 SGHTS, CDR2 YDEGEE. CDR3 length: 16 residues. V was shortened by 3 bases and J by 3 bases, with 19 bases between the two germline ends. The DNA for the CDR3 is TGTGCCAGCAGCTCCAGGTATACCGGCGCAATCTACGAGCAGTACTTC. Translated, it gives CASSSRYTGAIYEQYF.

For this clone: This same CDR3 is encoded by further DNA sequences in the sample. V and J are TRBV19 and TRBJ2-2; 11 bases match TRBD1. Germline CDR1 reads LNHDA; CDR2 reads SQIVND (reference sequence). The CDR3 extends over 16 amino acids. Unmatched junction bases numbered 8, after V lost 8 bases and J lost 3 bases. CDR3 bases: TGTGCCAGTTCCCCCAGGGACAGGGGGTACACCGGGGAGCTGTTTTTT. Its translation: CASSPRDRGYTGELFF. Using reference TRBV19 and TRBJ2-2 for the parts outside the CDR3, the full variable domain is DGGITQSPKYLFRKEGQNVTLSCEQNLNHDAMYWYRQDPGQGLRLIYYSQIVNDFQKGDIAEGYSVSREKKESFPLTVTSAQKNPTAFYLCASSPRDRGYTGELFFGEGSRLTVL.

The chain has TRBV27 and TRBJ1-5, with unresolved D. Trimming took 3 bases from V and 5 from J, leaving 8 bases between them. The length of the CDR3 is 13 residues. Germline V gene sequence: CDR1 MNHEY, CDR2 SMNVEV (reference sequence). The CDR3 is CASSFRRDQPQHF. DNA of the CDR3: TGTGCCAGCAGTTTTCGCCGCGATCAGCCCCAGCATTTT.

The rearrangement uses TRBV2 and TRBJ2-2, with D possibly being TRBD2 (6 bases). Trimming took off 8 bases at V and 7 bases at J, with 17 bases between the two ends. The CDR3 loop spans 14 amino acids. Germline CDR1 and CDR2: SNHLY and FYNNEI. CDR3 DNA: TGTGCCAGCCACACCACCTTCGGGGGCGGGGAGCTGTTTTTT. The encoded protein is CASHTTFGGGELFF.